The present entry profiles one T cell receptor beta chain with its context. A single count supports this clone. The antigen it binds to is not known. The input lacks base qualities; no much larger clone sits a single base away. These data originate in a study of T cell responses to AZD1222 COVID-19 vaccine (dated by TCRdb to the early 2020s). Concerning the study at large: TCR sequencing covered some 240 trial participants: 207 given two doses of AZD1222 and 26 given two doses of MenACWY control vaccine. Trial participants were enrolled into age subgroups of 18-55, 56-69 and 70-plus years, which contained 148, 28 and 57 TCR-sequenced participants, respectively. The research as a whole found: The 56-69-year group was small, and its depth increase did not reach significance, likely because of low power. After two AZD1222 doses, both the breadth and the depth of spike-specific TCRs were significantly higher than at day 0 and than in MenACWY recipients. The vaccine-associated CD4 TCRs covered the entire spike protein, and the dominant responses fell in regions 160-218 and 743-854. Participants were mostly white British, with more females than males. The authors suggested clonal diversity may have been underestimated. Because no day 14 peak-response samples were available, repertoires were characterized only after the peak T cell response. Reportedly, almost half of the unique spike-specific TCRs recognized epitopes lying outside the regions that are mutated in the B.1.351 and B.1.1.7 variants. Conclusions about previously exposed vaccinees are limited, since just six AZD1222 recipients were seropositive for SARS-CoV-2 at baseline.

The CDR3 regions of human TCRbeta chains were subjected to immunosequencing. For the original study's pipeline: Repertoire TCRs were matched against a reference library of SARS-CoV-2-specific TCRs generated with the MIRA antigen-specificity platform. Breadth was defined as the fraction of unique TCRs that were SARS-CoV-2-associated. Depth was defined as the fraction of total T cells that were SARS-CoV-2-associated. Using the MIRA data, every spike-specific TCR was mapped to the spike region that the TCR reacted to and assigned to either a CD4 or a CD8 class. Log10-transformed breadth and depth values were compared by one-way ANOVA with Sidak's multiple comparisons tests. TCRdb obtained this table from immuneACCESS and retained in-frame rearrangements with V and J assigned. These tables miss some clones; where compared with another copy, unresolved V genes account for less than half of the shortfall, and the remainder is unexplained. The V and J calls and the clone size are those of that table, but D and trimming were determined from the DNA. In all, the sample holds tens of thousands of clones, and approximately 89% of those were seen once. The biggest ten clones account for 9.3% of the sample.

According to the study, the label for this sample's time point signals: about 28 days (+/-7) after the second vaccine dose. AZD1222 recipients whose second dose came at about 4 weeks and those whose second dose came at about 12 weeks were combined into one group, since spike-specific TCR depth and breadth did not differ between the two schedules. The vaccinee samples were drawn from two UK trials, COV001 and COV002, one of which was a single-blind randomized controlled phase 2/3 trial testing AZD1222 (ChAdOx1 nCoV-19) in healthy adults. For TCRbeta chain sequencing, PBMC samples from trial participants were taken at day 0 and at day 28 after the second dose. Trimming at the junction amounts to 4 bases on V and 2 bases on J, and the germline ends lie 12 bases apart. CDR1 and CDR2 are read off the germline V gene as SGHRS and YFSETQ. Including the terminal cysteine and phenylalanine, the CDR3 comprises 15 residues. Only the CDR3 part of the read is kept: 45 bases, read in frame from the first base.

The chain couples TRBV5-1 to TRBJ2-2; no D gene call is confident. The starting material was peripheral blood, obtained 28 days after the second AZD1222 dose. This TCR derives from an adult who received the AZD1222 COVID-19 vaccine. The sequenced DNA is TGCGCCAGCAGCCGGAGCACCACTAACACCGGGGAGCTGTTTTTT. The encoded protein is CASSRSTTNTGELFF.